This T cell receptor (beta chain) comes out of a study of blood T cell repertoires in COVID-19. Study details: Specimens from acute and convalescent COVID-19 originated in the United States, Italy and Spain. T cells, B-cell-depleted T cells, or PBMCs supplied cDNA or gDNA.

Original processing methods: Using reference gene primer amplification, nucleated cell counts were estimated. Some clones are missing from TCRdb's copy, which holds only in-frame ones; the method was immunoSEQ multiplex PCR. That table is the source of V, J and clone size, and D and trimming were worked out from the DNA. Among 150,000 to 200,000 clones listed, approximately 84% were seen once. Sample: peripheral blood. The receptor's source is a human donor with acute or convalescent COVID-19. The donor label of this sample is uncertain.

This CDR3 is CASSGDRLNEKLFF. The CDR3 DNA follows: TGTGCCAGCAGCGGGGACAGATTGAATGAAAAACTGTTTTTT. The chain employs TRBV9 and TRBJ1-4, with 7 bases matching TRBD1. Unmatched junction bases numbered 4, after V lost 3 bases and J lost 5 bases. Germline V CDR1 and CDR2: SGDLS, YYNGEE. This CDR3 is built from 14 residues.